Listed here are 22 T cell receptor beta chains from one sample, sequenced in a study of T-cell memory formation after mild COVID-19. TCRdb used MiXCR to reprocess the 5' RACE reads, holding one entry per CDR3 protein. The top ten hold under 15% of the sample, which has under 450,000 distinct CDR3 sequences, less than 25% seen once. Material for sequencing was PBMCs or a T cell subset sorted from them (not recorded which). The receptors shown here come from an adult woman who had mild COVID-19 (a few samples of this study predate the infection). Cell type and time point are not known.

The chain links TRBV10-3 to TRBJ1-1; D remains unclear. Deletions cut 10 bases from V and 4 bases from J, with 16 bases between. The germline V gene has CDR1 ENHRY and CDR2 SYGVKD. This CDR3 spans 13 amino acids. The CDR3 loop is CASTEYPTTEAFF. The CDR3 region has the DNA TGTGCCAGTACAGAATACCCCACCACTGAAGCTTTCTTT.

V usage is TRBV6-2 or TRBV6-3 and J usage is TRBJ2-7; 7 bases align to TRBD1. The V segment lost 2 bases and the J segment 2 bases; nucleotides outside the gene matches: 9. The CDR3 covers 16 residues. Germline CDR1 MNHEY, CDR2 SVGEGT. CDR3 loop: CASSYRGQATTYEQYF. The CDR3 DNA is TGTGCCAGCAGTTACCGTGGACAGGCTACCACCTACGAGCAGTACTTC.

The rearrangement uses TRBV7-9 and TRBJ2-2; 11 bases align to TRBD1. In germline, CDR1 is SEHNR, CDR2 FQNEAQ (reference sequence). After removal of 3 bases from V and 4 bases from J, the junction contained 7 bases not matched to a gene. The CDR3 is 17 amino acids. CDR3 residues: CASSFLYGTGGTGELFF. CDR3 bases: TGTGCCAGCAGCTTTCTTTACGGGACAGGGGGCACCGGGGAGCTGTTTTTT.

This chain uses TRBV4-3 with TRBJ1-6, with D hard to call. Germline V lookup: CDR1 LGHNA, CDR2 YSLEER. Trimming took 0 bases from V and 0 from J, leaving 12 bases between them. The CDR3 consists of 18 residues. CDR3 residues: CASSQEVLLSSYNSPLHF. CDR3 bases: TGCGCCAGCAGCCAAGAAGTGTTGCTTAGCTCCTATAATTCACCCCTCCACTTT.

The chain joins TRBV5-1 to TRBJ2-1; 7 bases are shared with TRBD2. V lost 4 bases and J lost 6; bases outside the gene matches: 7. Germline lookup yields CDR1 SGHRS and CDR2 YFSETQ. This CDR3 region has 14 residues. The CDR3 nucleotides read TGCGCCAGCAGCCTCGTAGGGGAGGGCAATGAGCAGTTCTTC. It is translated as CASSLVGEGNEQFF.

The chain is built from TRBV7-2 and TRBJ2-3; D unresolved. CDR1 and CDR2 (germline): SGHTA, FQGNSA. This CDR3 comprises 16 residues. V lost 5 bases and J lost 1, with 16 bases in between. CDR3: CASSHRPRPRTDTQYF. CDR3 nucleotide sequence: TGTGCCAGCAGCCATCGACCGCGACCCCGCACAGATACGCAGTATTTT.

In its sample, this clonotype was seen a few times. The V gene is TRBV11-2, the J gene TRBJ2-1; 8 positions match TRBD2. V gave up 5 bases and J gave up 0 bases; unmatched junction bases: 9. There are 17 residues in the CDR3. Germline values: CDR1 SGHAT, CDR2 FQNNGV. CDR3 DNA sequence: TGTGCCAGCAGCCCATCCCCGGGGGGGGACTCCTACAATGAGCAGTTCTTC. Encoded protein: CASSPSPGGDSYNEQFF.

The CDR3 loop is CAWSVTLAGGSNEQFF. CDR3 in DNA: TGTGCCTGGAGTGTAACGCTAGCGGGAGGTTCAAATGAGCAGTTCTTC. The chain carries TRBV30 and TRBJ2-1; 11 positions agree with TRBD2. Trimming cost V 0 bases and J 7 bases; bases outside gene matches: 8. Germline V CDR1 and CDR2: GTSNPN, SVGIG (reference sequence). The CDR3 length is 16 residues.

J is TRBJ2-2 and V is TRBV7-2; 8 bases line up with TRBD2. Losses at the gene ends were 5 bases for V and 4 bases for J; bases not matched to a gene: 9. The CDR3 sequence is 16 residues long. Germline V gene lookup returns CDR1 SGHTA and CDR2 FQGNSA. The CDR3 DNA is TGTGCCAGCAGCCTCACCGGGGGGGTGGGCACCGGGGAGCTGTTTTTT. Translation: CASSLTGGVGTGELFF.

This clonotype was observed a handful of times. Written as DNA, the CDR3 is TGCGCCAGCAGCTTCTACGGACTAGCGGAAAACAATGAGCAGTTCTTC. Protein product: CASSFYGLAENNEQFF. The chain employs TRBV5-1 and TRBJ2-1; 10 bases are a match to TRBD2. CDR3 length: 16 residues. Germline lookup yields CDR1 SGHRS and CDR2 YFSETQ. V dropped 2 bases and J dropped 5; count of bases not matched to a gene: 7.

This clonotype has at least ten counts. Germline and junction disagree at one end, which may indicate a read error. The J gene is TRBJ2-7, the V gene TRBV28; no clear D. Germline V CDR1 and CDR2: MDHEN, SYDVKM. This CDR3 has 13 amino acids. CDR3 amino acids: CASSLSGGYEQYF. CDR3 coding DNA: TGTGCCAGCAGCTTATCCGGCGGCTACGAGCAGTACTTC.

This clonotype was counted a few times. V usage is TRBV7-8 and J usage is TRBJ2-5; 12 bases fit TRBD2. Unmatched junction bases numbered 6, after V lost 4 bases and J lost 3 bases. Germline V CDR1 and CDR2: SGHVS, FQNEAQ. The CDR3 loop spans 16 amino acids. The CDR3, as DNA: TGTGCCAGCAGCTCCACTAGCGGGGGGATAAAAGAGACCCAGTACTTC. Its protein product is CASSSTSGGIKETQYF.

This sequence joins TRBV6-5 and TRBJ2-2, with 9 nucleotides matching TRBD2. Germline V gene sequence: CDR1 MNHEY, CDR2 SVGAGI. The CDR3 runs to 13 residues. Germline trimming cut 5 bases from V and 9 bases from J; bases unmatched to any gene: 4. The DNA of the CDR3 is TGTGCCAGCAGTAGCGGGGGGCGGTGGGAGCTGTTTTTT. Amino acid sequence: CASSSGGRWELFF.

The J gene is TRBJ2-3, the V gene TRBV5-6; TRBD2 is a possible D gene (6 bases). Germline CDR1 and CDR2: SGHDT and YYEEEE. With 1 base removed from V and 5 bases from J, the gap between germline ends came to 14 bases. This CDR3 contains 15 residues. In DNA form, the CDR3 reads TGTGCCAGCAGCTTGTTGGGCGGGAAGATAGATACGCAGTATTTT. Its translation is CASSLLGGKIDTQYF.

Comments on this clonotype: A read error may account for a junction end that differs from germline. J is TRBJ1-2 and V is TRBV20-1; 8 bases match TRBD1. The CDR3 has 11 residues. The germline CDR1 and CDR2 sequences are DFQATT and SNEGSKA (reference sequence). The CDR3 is CSGGTGTHQPF. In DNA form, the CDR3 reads TGCAGTGGGGGGACAGGCACCCACCAGCCCTTC.

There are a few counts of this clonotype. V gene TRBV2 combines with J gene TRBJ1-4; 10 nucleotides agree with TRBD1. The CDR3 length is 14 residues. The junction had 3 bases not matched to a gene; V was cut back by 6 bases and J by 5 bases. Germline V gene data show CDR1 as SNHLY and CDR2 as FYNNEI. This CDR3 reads CASSMDRGNEKLFF. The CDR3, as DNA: TGTGCCAGCAGCATGGACAGGGGGAATGAAAAACTGTTTTTT.

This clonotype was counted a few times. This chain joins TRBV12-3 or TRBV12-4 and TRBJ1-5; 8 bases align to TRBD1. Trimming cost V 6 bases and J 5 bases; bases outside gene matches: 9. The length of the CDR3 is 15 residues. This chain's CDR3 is CASRQDRAGYQPQHF. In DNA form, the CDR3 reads TGTGCCAGCAGACAGGACAGGGCCGGTTATCAGCCCCAGCATTTT.

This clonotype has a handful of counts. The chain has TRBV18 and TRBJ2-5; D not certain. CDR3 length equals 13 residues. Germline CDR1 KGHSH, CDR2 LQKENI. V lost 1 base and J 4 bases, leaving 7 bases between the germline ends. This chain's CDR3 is CASSPQYGETQYF. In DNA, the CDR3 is TGTGCCAGCTCACCACAGTACGGAGAGACCCAGTACTTC.

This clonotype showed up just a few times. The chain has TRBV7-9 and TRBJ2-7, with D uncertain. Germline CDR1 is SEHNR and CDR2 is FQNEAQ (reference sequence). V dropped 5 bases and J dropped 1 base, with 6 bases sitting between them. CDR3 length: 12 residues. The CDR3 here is CASSPISYEQYF. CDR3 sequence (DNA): TGTGCCAGCAGCCCAATATCCTACGAGCAGTACTTC.

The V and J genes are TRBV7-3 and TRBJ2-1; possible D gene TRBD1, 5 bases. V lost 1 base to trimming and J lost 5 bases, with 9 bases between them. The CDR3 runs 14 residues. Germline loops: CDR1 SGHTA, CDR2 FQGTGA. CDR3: CASSLIDSNNEQFF. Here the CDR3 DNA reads TGTGCCAGCAGCTTAATCGACAGCAACAATGAGCAGTTCTTC.

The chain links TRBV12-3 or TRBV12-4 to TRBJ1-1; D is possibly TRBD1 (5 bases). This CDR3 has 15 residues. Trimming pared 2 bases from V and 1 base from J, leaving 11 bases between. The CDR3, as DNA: TGTGCCAGCAGTTTAAAGGGGTCGGGGAACACTGAAGCTTTCTTT. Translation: CASSLKGSGNTEAFF.

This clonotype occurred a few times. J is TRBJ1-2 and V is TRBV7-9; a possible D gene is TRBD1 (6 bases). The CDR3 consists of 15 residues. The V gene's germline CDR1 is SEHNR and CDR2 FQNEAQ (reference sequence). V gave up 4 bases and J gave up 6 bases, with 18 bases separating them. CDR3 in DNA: TGTGCCAGCAGCTCGTACAGGGAAAGTTCTGATGGCTACACCTTC. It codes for CASSSYRESSDGYTF.